A single T cell receptor (beta chain) is shown here with its context. V dropped 4 bases and J dropped 5 bases, with 17 bases sitting between them. CDR1 PRHDT and CDR2 FYEKMQ come from the germline V gene (reference sequence). CDR3 length: 15 amino acids. CD8+ and CD4+ T cells circulating in blood were sequenced for TCR beta. The data stem from a study of CD8 T cells in Susac syndrome. The RNA input was about 0.5 to 1 ug, and it was reverse transcribed with random hexamers. MiXCR, applied by TCRdb to the immunoSEQ multiplex PCR reads, yields one record per CDR3 protein. The sample has 150,000 to 200,000 distinct CDR3 sequences; 85% to 95% are singletons.

The sequenced sample was CD4+ T cells from PBMCs. The clonotype comes from a human donor in good health. The chain recombines TRBV13 with TRBJ2-5, with no clear D. CDR3 region: CASSSLQRLGETQYF. The CDR3 DNA reads TGTGCCAGCAGCTCCCTCCAACGACTGGGGGAGACCCAGTACTTC.